This paragraph reports one T cell receptor beta chain. The record originates from a study of blood T cell repertoires in COVID-19. Overall study context: Acute-phase and convalescent COVID-19 samples originated in the United States, Italy and Spain.

The CDR3 sequence is 16 residues long. V lost 5 bases to trimming and J lost 3 bases; unmatched junction nucleotides: 11. Germline V gene data show CDR1 as LNHDA and CDR2 as SQIVND (reference sequence). In the authors' workflow: Reference gene primer amplification in the assay estimated nucleated cell counts. Assay used: immunoSEQ multiplex PCR; TCRdb lists only in-frame clones, some missing. V and J calls and clone size are those listed in that table; D and trimming were worked out from the DNA. The sample shows around 130,000 clones, 85% to 90% of them seen only once. This clonotype was obtained from a human donor in a cohort sampled during active COVID-19. The V gene is TRBV19, the J gene TRBJ2-3, with 7 bases matching TRBD2. The sample was peripheral blood. The CDR3 DNA follows: TGTGCCAGTAGTTTATCGGCGGGAGCGGTAACAGATACGCAGTATTTT. This codes for CASSLSAGAVTDTQYF. The variable domain in full, completed from reference TRBV19 and TRBJ2-3, reads DGGITQSPKYLFRKEGQNVTLSCEQNLNHDAMYWYRQDPGQGLRLIYYSQIVNDFQKGDIAEGYSVSREKKESFPLTVTSAQKNPTAFYLCASSLSAGAVTDTQYFGPGTRLTVL.